This T cell receptor (beta chain) was retrieved from a study of Ad26.COV2.S vaccination and SARS-CoV-2 variants. The overall study: The Ad26.COV2.S arm of the COV1001 trial was where the donor was placed. Recipients of Ad26.COV2.S got it intramuscularly, once or twice 56 days apart.

The data were produced by immunoSEQ multiplex PCR, yet TCRdb's version contains in-frame clones alone and is incomplete. The sample records fewer than 400,000 clones, roughly 90% being singletons. Treatment reported: about 20 received Ad26.COV2.S at low or high dose, single or two shots; five or six received placebo; per-sample allocation not given. It was on day 63 after the first vaccine or placebo injection that samples were taken. A remark on this clone: The antigen is not known.

Study-wide points: Substantial breadth was reportedly displayed by spike-specific CD8+ and CD4+ T cell responses after vaccination.

Sequencing used peripheral blood, obtained in a trial of Ad26.COV2.S vaccine versus placebo. The source of this sequence is a person between 18 and 65 years old who received the Ad26.COV2.S COVID-19 vaccine or a placebo.

The CDR3 spells CASTTENTGELFF. The CDR3 region has the DNA TGTGCCAGCACGACAGAAAACACCGGGGAGCTGTTTTTT. The rearrangement joins TRBV27 to TRBJ2-2, with D perhaps TRBD1 (5 bases). The V gene lost 7 bases and the J gene lost 2 bases, with 8 bases spanning the gap. The CDR3 length is 13 residues. In germline, CDR1 is MNHEY, CDR2 SMNVEV (reference sequence).